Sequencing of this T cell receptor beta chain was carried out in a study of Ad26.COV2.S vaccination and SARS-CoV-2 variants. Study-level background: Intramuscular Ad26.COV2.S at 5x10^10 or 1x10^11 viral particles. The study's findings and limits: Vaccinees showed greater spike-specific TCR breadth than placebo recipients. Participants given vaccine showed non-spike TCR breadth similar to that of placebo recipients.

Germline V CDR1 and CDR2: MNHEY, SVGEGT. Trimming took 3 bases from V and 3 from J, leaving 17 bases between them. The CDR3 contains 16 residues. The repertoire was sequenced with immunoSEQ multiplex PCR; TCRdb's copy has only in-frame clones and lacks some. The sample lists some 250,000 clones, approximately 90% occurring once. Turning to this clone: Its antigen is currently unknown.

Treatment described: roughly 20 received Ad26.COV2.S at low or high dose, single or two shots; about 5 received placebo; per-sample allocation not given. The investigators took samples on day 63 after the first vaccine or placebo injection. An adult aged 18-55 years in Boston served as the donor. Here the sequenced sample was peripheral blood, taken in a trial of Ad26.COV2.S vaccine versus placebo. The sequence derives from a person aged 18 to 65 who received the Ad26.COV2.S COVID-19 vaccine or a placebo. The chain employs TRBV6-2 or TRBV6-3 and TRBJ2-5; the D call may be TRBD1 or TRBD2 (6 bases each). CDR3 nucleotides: TGTGCCAGCAGTTATTCCCTGGGGGGCGGTGAAGAGACCCAGTACTTC. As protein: CASSYSLGGGEETQYF.